This T cell receptor beta chain was recorded in a study of post-analysis software for immune sequencing data. cDNA libraries for TCR beta contained unique molecular identifiers. TCRdb re-called the PCR reads through MiXCR, storing one row per CDR3 protein. The table lists around 770,000 distinct CDR3 sequences, roughly 46% of them singletons. This CDR3 is built from 11 residues. V was shortened by 3 bases and J by 10 bases, with 8 bases between the two germline ends. In regard to this clonotype: What it binds is not known.

Findings and limits, study-wide: Samples prepared in the same batch strongly co-clustered by F measure. In patients, about 5 TRBV segments were more frequent than in controls, with TRBV5-6, TRBV5-1 and TRBV20-1 among them. Significantly lower normalized Chao1 diversity was seen in multiple sclerosis patients than in controls.

This receptor was taken from a girl aged 5-17 years with multiple sclerosis. This chain connects TRBV12-3 or TRBV12-4 to TRBJ2-3; perhaps TRBD2 as D (6 bases). Sequenced sample: blood. CDR3 in amino acids: CASSLGTAQYF. The DNA of the CDR3 is TGTGCCAGCAGTTTGGGGACTGCGCAGTATTTT.